This T cell receptor beta chain originates from a study of blood T cells in healthy people across ages. The sample holds a few counts of this clonotype. Germline V gene sequence: CDR1 WNHNN, CDR2 SYGVQD (reference sequence). This CDR3 comprises 15 residues. V gave up 8 bases and J gave up 2 bases; unmatched junction bases: 9. Alongside a J-beta primer mix, a sample-barcoded 5' primer served in a second PCR lasting roughly 6 to 12 cycles. TCRdb reprocessed the 5' RACE reads via MiXCR and lists one record per CDR3 protein. The table has about 510,000 distinct CDR3 sequences, 25% to 35% seen once. This sample was shared with a second study, whose subject was T cells of mothers and their children.

This receptor was identified in a boy between 2 and 10 years old in good health. The chain carries TRBV10-1 and TRBJ1-5; 7 nucleotides agree with TRBD1. The sequenced sample was blood. In nucleotides, the CDR3 is TGCGCCAGCGATGAGTACAGGGGAGGCAATCAGCCCCAGCATTTT. It encodes CASDEYRGGNQPQHF.